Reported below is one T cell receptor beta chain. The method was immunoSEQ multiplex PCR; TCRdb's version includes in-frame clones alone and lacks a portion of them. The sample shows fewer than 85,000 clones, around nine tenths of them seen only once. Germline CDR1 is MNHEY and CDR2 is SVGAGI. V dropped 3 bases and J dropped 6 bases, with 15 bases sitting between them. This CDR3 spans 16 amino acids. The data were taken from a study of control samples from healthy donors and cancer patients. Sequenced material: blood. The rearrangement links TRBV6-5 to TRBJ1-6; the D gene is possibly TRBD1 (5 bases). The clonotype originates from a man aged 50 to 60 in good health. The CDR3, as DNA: TGTGCCAGCAGTTATTCGTTTGGGGACGGTAATTCACCCCTCCACTTT. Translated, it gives CASSYSFGDGNSPLHF.